Following are 27 T cell receptor beta chains from one sample sequenced in a study of T cells expressing NK-cell markers. TCRdb re-called the 5' RACE reads and catalogs CDR3 proteins one per entry, DNA excluded. The record lists 500,000 to 700,000 distinct CDR3 sequences, of which the ten most abundant hold less than 4.5%. The sequenced sample consisted of blood T cells: a sorted CD56 or NKG2C T cell subset, CD4+ or CD8+ T cells, or bulk PBMC T cells (not recorded which). The receptor set was obtained from a man younger than 35 in good health.

The gene calls are TRBV27 and TRBJ1-6; TCRdb names TRBD1, which stays unverified in the absence of DNA. Germline loops: CDR1 MNHEY, CDR2 SMNVEV (reference sequence). The CDR3 loop spans 15 amino acids. The CDR3 loop is CASSRPGGGNSPLHF.

This chain connects TRBV18 to TRBJ2-3; the D gene TCRdb calls, TRBD2, cannot be checked with no DNA. The CDR3 totals 15 residues. Looked up from germline, CDR1 is KGHSH and CDR2 is LQKENI. The CDR3 sequence: CASSKARERADTQYF.

The chain is built from TRBV12-3 or TRBV12-4 and TRBJ2-7. The CDR3 consists of 12 residues. The CDR3 here is CASSVAAEEQYF.

The genes are TRBV27 and TRBJ2-1; TCRdb reports TRBD2, a call that lacks DNA to check it against. The CDR3 runs 13 residues. Per the germline V gene, CDR1 is MNHEY and CDR2 is SMNVEV (reference sequence). This CDR3 reads CAAGLVPYNEQFF.

The rearrangement joins TRBV27 to TRBJ2-2; TCRdb picks TRBD1, but there is no DNA to check that call. The CDR3 is made up of 17 amino acids. CDR1 and CDR2 from the germline V gene are MNHEY and SMNVEV (reference sequence). The CDR3 loop is CASSLPPTSGGDGELFF.

This chain joins TRBV6-5 and TRBJ2-3; the D gene TCRdb calls, TRBD2, cannot be checked with no DNA. CDR3 length: 16 amino acids. Germline lookup yields CDR1 MNHEY and CDR2 SVGAGI. CDR3 loop: CASSYSLAGAEDTQYF.

V is TRBV7-2 and J is TRBJ2-1; without DNA, the TCRdb call of TRBD2 cannot be checked. There are 12 residues in the CDR3. Germline lookup yields CDR1 SGHTA and CDR2 FQGNSA. The CDR3 spells CASSPGYGRQFF.

The gene calls are TRBV25-1 and TRBJ2-5; TCRdb selects TRBD1, and the lack of DNA leaves this call unchecked. Germline V lookup: CDR1 MGHDK, CDR2 SYGVNS. The length of the CDR3 is 16 residues. The CDR3 region is CASSDPGGGYQETQYF.

The V gene is TRBV6-2 or TRBV6-3, the J gene TRBJ2-1; the D call of TRBD2 rests on TCRdb alone, since no DNA is present to check it. CDR1 and CDR2 (germline): MNHEY, SVGEGT. There are 13 residues in the CDR3. The CDR3 reads CAARTSGGNEQFF.

This chain connects TRBV4-2 to TRBJ2-5. The germline V gene encodes CDR1 LGHNA and CDR2 YNFKEQ. The CDR3 loop spans 14 amino acids. CDR3 protein: CASSQDRVRETQYF.

J is TRBJ2-3 and V is TRBV10-3. The CDR3 is made up of 13 amino acids. Germline V gene sequence: CDR1 ENHRY, CDR2 SYGVKD. CDR3 sequence reads: CAIQRGSTDTQYF.

This rearrangement joins TRBV11-2 to TRBJ2-3; without DNA, the TCRdb call of TRBD2 cannot be checked. CDR1 is SGHAT, CDR2 FQNNGV, per germline. This CDR3 region has 16 residues. The CDR3: CASSSTTSGRAYTQYF.

J is TRBJ2-5 and V is TRBV28; TCRdb gives TRBD1 as the D gene, but with no DNA this cannot be confirmed. This CDR3 has 15 amino acids. Per the germline V gene, CDR1 is MDHEN and CDR2 is SYDVKM. CDR3 in amino acids: CASRLDRLHRETQYF.

The chain combines TRBV28 with TRBJ1-6; TCRdb outputs TRBD1, but without DNA this stays unchecked. CDR3 size: 17 residues. Germline V gene sequence: CDR1 MDHEN, CDR2 SYDVKM. The CDR3 region is CASSITRVRQFNSPLHF.

The chain combines TRBV12-3 or TRBV12-4 with TRBJ2-1; checking the TCRdb D call of TRBD2 is not possible without DNA. The CDR3 is 15 residues long. The CDR3 here is CASSLGASNSAEQFF.

Here the CDR3 reads CASSALPTQNTGELFF. V is TRBV9 and J is TRBJ2-2. Looked up from germline, CDR1 is SGDLS and CDR2 is YYNGEE. The CDR3 spans 16 residues.

V usage is TRBV7-6 and J usage is TRBJ2-2; TCRdb lists TRBD1, though no DNA is available to test this call. This CDR3 contains 17 residues. Looked up from germline, CDR1 is SGHVS and CDR2 is FNYEAQ. This CDR3 reads CASSSTGGEVGTGELFF. Full variable domain (remainder filled in from reference TRBV7-6 and TRBJ2-2): GAGVSQSPRYKVTKRGQDVALRCDPISGHVSLYWYRQALGQGPEFLTYFNYEAQQDKSGLPNDRFSAERPEGSISTLTIQRTEQRDSAMYRCASSSTGGEVGTGELFFGEGSRLTVL.

This chain uses TRBV20-1 with TRBJ2-1; the TCRdb call, TRBD1, lacks DNA for checking. Looked up from germline, CDR1 is DFQATT and CDR2 is SNEGSKA (reference sequence). The CDR3 consists of 16 residues. The CDR3 here is CSARAVGQGAYNEQFF.

The rearrangement uses TRBV6-2 or TRBV6-3 and TRBJ2-1; TCRdb's D call, TRBD1, is unchecked because there is no DNA. CDR3 length equals 13 residues. CDR1 is MNHEY, CDR2 SVGEGT, per germline. CDR3 region: CASSYYNMGEQFF.

The V call is TRBV12-3 or TRBV12-4, the J call TRBJ2-3; the TRBD2 assignment by TCRdb is unverifiable without DNA. This CDR3 is 14 amino acids long. The CDR3 loop is CASLWTSATDTQYF.

The chain uses TRBV9 and TRBJ2-2; TCRdb picks TRBD2, but there is no DNA to check that call. The CDR3 totals 16 residues. From germline, CDR1 is SGDLS and CDR2 YYNGEE. CDR3 loop: CASSVAWAGASGELFF.

The chain uses TRBV5-1 and TRBJ1-1; the TCRdb D gene call, TRBD1, has no DNA to confirm it. The CDR3 loop spans 14 amino acids. From germline, CDR1 is SGHRS and CDR2 YFSETQ. Here the CDR3 reads CASNNGQGSTEAFF. Drawing the rest from reference TRBV5-1 and TRBJ1-1, the complete variable domain is KAGVTQTPRYLIKTRGQQVTLSCSPISGHRSVSWYQQTPGQGLQFLFEYFSETQRNKGNFPGRFSGRQFSNSRSEMNVSTLELGDSALYLCASNNGQGSTEAFFGQGTRLTVV.

This chain uses TRBV13 with TRBJ1-1; TCRdb's D gene call, TRBD1, goes unchecked for lack of DNA. CDR3 length: 14 amino acids. CDR1 and CDR2 (germline): PRHDT, FYEKMQ (reference sequence). The CDR3 loop reads CASSPGQGVTEAFF.

The chain links TRBV7-2 to TRBJ2-7; TCRdb selects TRBD2, and the lack of DNA leaves this call unchecked. This CDR3 is 17 amino acids long. The germline CDR1 and CDR2 sequences are SGHTA and FQGNSA. The CDR3 protein is CASSLSFGTSGTYEQYF.

The rearrangement uses TRBV11-2 and TRBJ2-1; checking the TCRdb D call of TRBD2 is not possible without DNA. The CDR3 covers 17 residues. Per the germline V gene, CDR1 is SGHAT and CDR2 is FQNNGV. The CDR3 protein is CASSYRWASQPSYEQFF.

This rearrangement joins TRBV4-1 to TRBJ2-7; TCRdb indicates TRBD2, and absent DNA this call remains unverified. The CDR3 is made up of 16 amino acids. The germline V gene has CDR1 MGHRA and CDR2 YSYEKL. The CDR3 is CASSQVSGEAVYEQYF.

V is TRBV12-3 or TRBV12-4 and J is TRBJ1-5; TCRdb names TRBD1, which stays unverified in the absence of DNA. This CDR3 contains 18 residues. CDR3: CASSSPGRVDWGNQPQHF.